This T cell receptor (beta chain) originates from a study of post-analysis software for immune sequencing data. As regards this clonotype: Its specificity is not known.

The CDR3 runs to 15 residues. V was pared by 5 bases and J by 0 bases, with 14 bases between. The germline V gene encodes CDR1 DFQATT and CDR2 SNEGSKA (reference sequence). Overall study results and limits: Those with multiple sclerosis, the patient group, showed significantly lower normalized Chao1 diversity than controls. Strong same-batch co-clustering of samples appeared with F measure clustering. Elevated frequency relative to controls characterized several TRBV segments in patients, TRBV5-6, TRBV5-1 and TRBV20-1 among them.

Unique-molecular-identifier-tagged TCR beta cDNA libraries were used. Starting from about 1 to 10 million T cells, the study yielded a few hundred thousand cDNA molecules. A single record per CDR3 protein comes from TCRdb applying MiXCR to the PCR reads. The sample carries approximately 460,000 distinct CDR3 sequences, nearly 45% recorded once. The source of this sequence is a girl aged 5 to 17 with multiple sclerosis. Sequences were obtained from blood. The V gene is TRBV20-1, the J gene TRBJ2-1, with D tentatively TRBD2 (6 bases). The CDR3 nucleotides read TGCAGTGCTTCCTCCGGGACTGTCTCCTACAATGAGCAGTTCTTC. The encoded protein is CSASSGTVSYNEQFF.